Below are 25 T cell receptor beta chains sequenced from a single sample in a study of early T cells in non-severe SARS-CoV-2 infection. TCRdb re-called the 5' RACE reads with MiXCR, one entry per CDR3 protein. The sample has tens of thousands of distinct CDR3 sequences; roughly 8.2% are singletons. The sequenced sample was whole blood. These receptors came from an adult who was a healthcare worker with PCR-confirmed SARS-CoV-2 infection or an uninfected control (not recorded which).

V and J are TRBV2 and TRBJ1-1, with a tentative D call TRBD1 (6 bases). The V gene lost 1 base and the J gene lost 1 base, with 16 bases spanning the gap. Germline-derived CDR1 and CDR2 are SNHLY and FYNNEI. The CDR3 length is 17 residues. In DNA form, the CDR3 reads TGTGCCAGCAGTGAAGACGCTCGACAGGCAAAGAACACTGAAGCTTTCTTT. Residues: CASSEDARQAKNTEAFF. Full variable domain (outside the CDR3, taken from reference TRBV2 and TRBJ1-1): EPEVTQTPSHQVTQMGQEVILRCVPISNHLYFYWYRQILGQKVEFLVSFYNNEISEKSEIFDDQFSVERPDGSNFTLKIRSTKLEDSAMYFCASSEDARQAKNTEAFFGQGTRLTVV.

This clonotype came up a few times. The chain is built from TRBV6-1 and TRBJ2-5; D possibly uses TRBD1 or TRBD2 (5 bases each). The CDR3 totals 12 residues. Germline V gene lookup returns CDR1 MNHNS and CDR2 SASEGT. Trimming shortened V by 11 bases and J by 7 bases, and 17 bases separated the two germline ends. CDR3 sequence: CACRDGFGTQYF. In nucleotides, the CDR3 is TGTGCCTGCCGGGACGGCTTCGGGACCCAGTACTTC.

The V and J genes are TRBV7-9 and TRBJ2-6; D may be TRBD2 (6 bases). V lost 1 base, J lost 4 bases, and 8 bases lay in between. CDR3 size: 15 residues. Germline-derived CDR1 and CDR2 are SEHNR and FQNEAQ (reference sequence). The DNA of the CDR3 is TGTGCCAGCAGCTTAGAGGGACTGGGGGCCAACGTCCTGACTTTC. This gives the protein CASSLEGLGANVLTF.

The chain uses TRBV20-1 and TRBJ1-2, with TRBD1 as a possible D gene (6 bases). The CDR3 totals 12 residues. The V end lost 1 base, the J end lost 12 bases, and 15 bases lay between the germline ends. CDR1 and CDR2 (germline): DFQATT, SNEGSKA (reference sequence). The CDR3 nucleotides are TGCAGTGCTAGAGTGGGGGGGGCCACCCACACCTTC. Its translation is CSARVGGATHTF.

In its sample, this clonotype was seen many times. The DNA of the CDR3 is TGTGCCAGCAGTTTTAGGTACGCCTCCCAGGGGGACACAGATACGCAGTATTTT. It specifies CASSFRYASQGDTDTQYF. This rearrangement joins TRBV28 to TRBJ2-3; 7 nucleotides match TRBD1. Trimming cost V 3 bases and J 2 bases; bases outside gene matches: 14. This CDR3 is 18 amino acids long. Germline V CDR1 and CDR2: MDHEN, SYDVKM. Full variable domain (remainder filled in from reference TRBV28 and TRBJ2-3): DVKVTQSSRYLVKRTGEKVFLECVQDMDHENMFWYRQDPGLGLRLIYFSYDVKMKEKGDIPEGYSVSREKKERFSLILESASTNQTSMYLCASSFRYASQGDTDTQYFGPGTRLTVL.

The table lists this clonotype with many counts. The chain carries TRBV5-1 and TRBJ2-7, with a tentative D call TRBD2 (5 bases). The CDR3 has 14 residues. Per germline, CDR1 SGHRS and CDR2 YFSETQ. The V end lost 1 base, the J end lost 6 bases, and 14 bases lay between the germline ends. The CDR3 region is CASSLSGARREQYF. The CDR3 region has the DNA TGCGCCAGCAGCTTGAGCGGAGCTCGGCGCGAGCAGTACTTC.

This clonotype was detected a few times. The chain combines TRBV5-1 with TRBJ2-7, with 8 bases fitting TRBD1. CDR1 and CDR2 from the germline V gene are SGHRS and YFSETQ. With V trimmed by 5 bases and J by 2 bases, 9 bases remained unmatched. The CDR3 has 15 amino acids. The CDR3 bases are TGCGCCAGCAGGACCGGACAGGGCTACACCTACGAGCAGTACTTC. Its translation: CASRTGQGYTYEQYF.

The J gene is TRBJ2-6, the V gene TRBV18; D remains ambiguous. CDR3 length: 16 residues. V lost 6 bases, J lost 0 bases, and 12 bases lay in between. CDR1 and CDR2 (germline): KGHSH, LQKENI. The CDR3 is CASSPWVSSGANVLTF. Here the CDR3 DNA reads TGTGCCAGCTCCCCGTGGGTCAGCTCTGGGGCCAACGTCCTGACTTTC.

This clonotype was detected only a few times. The CDR3 sequence: CAWRTGNKDTEAFF. The CDR3 region has the DNA TGTGCCTGGAGGACAGGTAATAAGGACACTGAAGCTTTCTTT. The chain is built from TRBV30 and TRBJ1-1, with a tentative D call TRBD1 (6 bases). Between the trimmed V and J ends, which lost 3 bases and 3 bases, there was a span of 14 bases. CDR1 and CDR2 from the germline V gene are GTSNPN and SVGIG (reference sequence). This CDR3 is 14 amino acids long.

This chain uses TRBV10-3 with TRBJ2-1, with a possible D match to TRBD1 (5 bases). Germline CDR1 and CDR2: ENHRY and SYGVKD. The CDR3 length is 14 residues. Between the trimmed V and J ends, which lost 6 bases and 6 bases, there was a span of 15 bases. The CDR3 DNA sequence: TGTGCCATCAGGGAGACAGCGTCCGGCAATGAGCAGTTCTTC. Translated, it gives CAIRETASGNEQFF.

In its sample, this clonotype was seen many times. The CDR3 DNA sequence: TGTGCCAGCAGCCAAGTGCTCGGGACGGCCAGGAGGAGGAGAGGTATGGAGCAGTACTTC. It translates to CASSQVLGTARRRRGMEQYF. The chain recombines TRBV4-2 with TRBJ2-7; D is possibly TRBD1 or TRBD2 (5 bases each). V was trimmed by 1 base and J by 7 bases, leaving 32 bases between them. Germline V gives CDR1 LGHNA, CDR2 YNFKEQ. This CDR3 is built from 20 residues.

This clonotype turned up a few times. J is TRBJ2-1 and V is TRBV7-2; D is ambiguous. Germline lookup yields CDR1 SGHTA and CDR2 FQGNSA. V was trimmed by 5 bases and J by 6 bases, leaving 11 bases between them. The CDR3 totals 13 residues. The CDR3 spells CASSPIFGNEQFF. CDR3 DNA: TGTGCCAGCAGCCCTATTTTCGGCAATGAGCAGTTCTTC. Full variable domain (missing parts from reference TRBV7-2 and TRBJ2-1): GAGVSQSPSNKVTEKGKDVELRCDPISGHTALYWYRQSLGQGLEFLIYFQGNSAPDKSGLPSDRFSAERTGGSVSTLTIQRTQQEDSAVYLCASSPIFGNEQFFGPGTRLTVL.

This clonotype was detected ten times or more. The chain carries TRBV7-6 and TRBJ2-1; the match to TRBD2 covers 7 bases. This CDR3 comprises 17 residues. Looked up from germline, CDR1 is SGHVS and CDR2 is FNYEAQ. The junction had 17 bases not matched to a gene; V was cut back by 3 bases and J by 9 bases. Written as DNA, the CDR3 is TGTGCCAGCAGCTTTCGGACTAGGGCCGCACCGGGAAGTGAGCAGTTCTTC. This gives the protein CASSFRTRAAPGSEQFF.

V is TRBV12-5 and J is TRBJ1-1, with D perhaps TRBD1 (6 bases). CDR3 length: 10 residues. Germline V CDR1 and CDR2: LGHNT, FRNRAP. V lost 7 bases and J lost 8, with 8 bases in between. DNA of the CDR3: TGTGCTAGTGAGACAGGCGAAGCTTTCTTT. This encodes CASETGEAFF. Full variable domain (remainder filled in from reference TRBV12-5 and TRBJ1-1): DARVTQTPRHKVTEMGQEVTMRCQPILGHNTVFWYRQTMMQGLELLAYFRNRAPLDDSGMPKDRFSAEMPDATLATLKIQPSEPRDSAVYFCASETGEAFFGQGTRLTVV.

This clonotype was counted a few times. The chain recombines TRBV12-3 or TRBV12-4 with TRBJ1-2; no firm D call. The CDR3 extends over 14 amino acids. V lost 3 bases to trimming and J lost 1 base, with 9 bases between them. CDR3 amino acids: CASSFALNNYGYTF. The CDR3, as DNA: TGTGCCAGCAGTTTCGCCCTAAATAACTATGGCTACACCTTC.

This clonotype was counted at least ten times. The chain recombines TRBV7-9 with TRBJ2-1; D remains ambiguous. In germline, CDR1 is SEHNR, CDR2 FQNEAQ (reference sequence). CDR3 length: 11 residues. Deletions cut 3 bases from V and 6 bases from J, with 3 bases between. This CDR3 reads CASSLINEQFF. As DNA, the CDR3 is TGTGCCAGCAGCTTGATCAATGAGCAGTTCTTC.

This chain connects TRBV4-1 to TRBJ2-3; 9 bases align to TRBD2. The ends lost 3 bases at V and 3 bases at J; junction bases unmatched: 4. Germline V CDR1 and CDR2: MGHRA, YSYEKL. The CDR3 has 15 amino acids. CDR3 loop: CASSHLAGTTDTQYF. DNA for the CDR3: TGCGCCAGCAGCCACCTAGCGGGGACTACAGATACGCAGTATTTT.

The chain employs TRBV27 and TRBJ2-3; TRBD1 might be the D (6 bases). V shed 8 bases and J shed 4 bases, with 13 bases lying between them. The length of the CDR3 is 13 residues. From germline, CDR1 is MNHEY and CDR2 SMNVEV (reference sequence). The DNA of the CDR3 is TGTGCCAGCCCCGGGACAACCCCAGATACGCAGTATTTT. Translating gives CASPGTTPDTQYF.

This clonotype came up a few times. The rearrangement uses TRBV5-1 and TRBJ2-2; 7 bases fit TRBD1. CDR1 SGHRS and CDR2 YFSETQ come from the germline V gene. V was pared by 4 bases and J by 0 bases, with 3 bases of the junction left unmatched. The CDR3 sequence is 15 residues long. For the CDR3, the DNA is TGCGCCAGCAGCCTAGACAGGGCGAACACCGGGGAGCTGTTTTTT. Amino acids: CASSLDRANTGELFF.

Here the CDR3 DNA reads TGTGCCAGCAGCCCCCAGGGCACGGCCTACGAGCAGTACTTC. Protein: CASSPQGTAYEQYF. The rearrangement joins TRBV21-1 to TRBJ2-7; TRBD1, the table's D call, lacks a check against the DNA. TRBV21-1 is shown as a pseudogene. CDR3 length: 14 residues.

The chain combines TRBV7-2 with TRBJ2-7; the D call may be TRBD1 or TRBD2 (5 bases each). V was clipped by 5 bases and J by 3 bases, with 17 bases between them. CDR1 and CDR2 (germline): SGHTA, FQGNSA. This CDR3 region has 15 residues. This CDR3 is CASSRDRDRGYEQYF. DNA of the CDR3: TGTGCCAGCAGCAGGGACCGGGACCGAGGCTACGAGCAGTACTTC.

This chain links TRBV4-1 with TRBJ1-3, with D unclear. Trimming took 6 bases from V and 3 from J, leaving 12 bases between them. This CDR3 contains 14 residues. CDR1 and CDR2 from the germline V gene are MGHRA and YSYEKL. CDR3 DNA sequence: TGCGCCAGCAGTTTGCCGGGGAGTGGAAACACCATATATTTT. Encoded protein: CASSLPGSGNTIYF.

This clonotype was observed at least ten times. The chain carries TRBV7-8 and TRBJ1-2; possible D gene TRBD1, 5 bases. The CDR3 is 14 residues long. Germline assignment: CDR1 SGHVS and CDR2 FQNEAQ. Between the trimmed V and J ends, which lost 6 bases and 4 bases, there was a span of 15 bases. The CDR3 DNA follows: TGTGCCAGCAGTCTCGAGGGGCGAAGCTATGGCTACACCTTC. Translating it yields CASSLEGRSYGYTF.

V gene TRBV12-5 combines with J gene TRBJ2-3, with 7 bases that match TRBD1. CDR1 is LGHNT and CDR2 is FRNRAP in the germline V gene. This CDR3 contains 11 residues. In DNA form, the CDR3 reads TGTGCCAGCAGTGTGAGGGGGCCGCAGTATTTT. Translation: CASSVRGPQYF.

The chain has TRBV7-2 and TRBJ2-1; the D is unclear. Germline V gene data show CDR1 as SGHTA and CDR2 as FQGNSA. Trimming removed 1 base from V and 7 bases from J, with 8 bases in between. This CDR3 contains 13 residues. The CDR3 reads CASSLVVANEQFF. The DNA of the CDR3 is TGTGCCAGCAGCTTAGTCGTGGCAAATGAGCAGTTCTTC.